This T cell receptor (beta chain) was retrieved from a study of radiation and T cells in renal cell carcinoma. The germline CDR1 and CDR2 sequences are MNHNY and SVGAGI (reference sequence). Deletions cut 5 bases from V and 7 bases from J, with 8 bases between. This CDR3 spans 11 amino acids. The assay was immunoSEQ multiplex PCR, and TCRdb's table has in-frame clones only and misses some. The sample has 40,000 to 50,000 clones; roughly four fifths are singletons. The time point: blood 4 weeks post-SBRT, at nephrectomy. Treatment meaning: 15 Gy SBRT to primary tumor, nephrectomy 4 weeks later. This TCR came from a woman in her 70s with renal cell carcinoma. The chain joins TRBV6-6 to TRBJ1-1; D gene unclear. The sample in question was blood, obtained from a patient whose treatment included radiotherapy and nephrectomy. The CDR3 DNA reads TGTGCCAGCAGTGACACTTATGAAGCTTTCTTT. Protein sequence: CASSDTYEAFF.